Sequencing of this TCR beta chain was carried out in a study of blood T cell repertoires in COVID-19. Study information: PBMCs, B-cell-depleted T cells, or T cells provided the cDNA or gDNA that made up the material.

The junction had 9 bases not matched to a gene; V was cut back by 5 bases and J by 9 bases. This CDR3 comprises 15 residues. CDR1 SEHNR and CDR2 FQNEAQ come from the germline V gene (reference sequence). Produced via immunoSEQ multiplex PCR; TCRdb's table is partial and in-frame only. This table has around 180,000 clones, roughly nine tenths appearing once. This rearrangement joins TRBV7-9 to TRBJ2-4; TRBD2 aligns across 11 bases. This TCR was recovered from a man between 65 and 85 years old with active or convalescent COVID-19. Sample: peripheral blood. CDR3 nucleotide sequence: TGTGCCAGCAGCCATACTAGCGGGGGCTTCGGCATTCAGTACTTC. This gives the protein CASSHTSGGFGIQYF.